A single sample gave rise to the 6 T cell receptor beta chains below, sequenced in a study of cytomegalovirus exposure and HLA in healthy donors. Primers included in the PCR were 60 Vbeta and 13 Jbeta primers. Some clones are missing from TCRdb's copy, which holds only in-frame ones; the method was immunoSEQ multiplex PCR. Among some 130,000 clones, around 76% were seen once, and the ten largest hold around 1.9%. Sequencing was performed on PBMCs. Receptor source: a woman aged 50 to 65 in good health and CMV-seronegative.

This clone came up once. The gene calls are TRBV30 and TRBJ2-1; 12 positions match TRBD2. Germline loops: CDR1 GTSNPN, CDR2 SVGIG (reference sequence). The CDR3 is made up of 15 amino acids. Trimming took 2 bases from V and 10 from J; bases not matched to a gene: 9. For the CDR3, the DNA is TGTGCCTGGAGTTCCGGACTAGCGGGAATTCGGGAGCAGTTCTTC. Translation gives CAWSSGLAGIREQFF.

This clone appeared once. The J gene is TRBJ1-2, the V gene TRBV5-1, with TRBD1 matching 8 bases. The CDR3 loop spans 15 amino acids. Germline-derived CDR1 and CDR2 are SGHRS and YFSETQ. J was trimmed by 6 bases and V by 1 base; bases with no gene match: 8. The CDR3 loop is CASSLLPGGEDGYTF. In nucleotides, the CDR3 is TGCGCCAGCAGCTTGTTGCCAGGGGGCGAGGATGGCTACACCTTC. Looking up the rest from reference TRBV5-1 and TRBJ1-2 gives the full variable domain: KAGVTQTPRYLIKTRGQQVTLSCSPISGHRSVSWYQQTPGQGLQFLFEYFSETQRNKGNFPGRFSGRQFSNSRSEMNVSTLELGDSALYLCASSLLPGGEDGYTFGSGTRLTVV.

The rearrangement joins TRBV9 to TRBJ2-5; TRBD1 agrees at 8 bases. The CDR3 contains 14 residues. Germline CDR1 reads SGDLS; CDR2 reads YYNGEE. V shed 4 bases and J 5 bases; nucleotides not matched to a gene: 7. The CDR3 loop reads CASSPQGAGETQYF. CDR3 bases: TGTGCCAGCAGCCCCCAGGGGGCTGGGGAGACCCAGTACTTC.

The chain recombines TRBV5-1 with TRBJ2-3, with 9 bases fitting TRBD2. Losses at the gene ends were 3 bases for V and 2 bases for J; bases not matched to a gene: 4. Germline CDR1 SGHRS, CDR2 YFSETQ. CDR3 length: 15 amino acids. The CDR3 DNA reads TGCGCCAGCAGCTCGCGCGGGAGGGACACAGATACGCAGTATTTT. This encodes CASSSRGRDTDTQYF.

A few counts support this clone. The V gene is TRBV6-6, the J gene TRBJ1-3, with D perhaps TRBD1 (6 bases). Germline loops: CDR1 MNHNY, CDR2 SVGAGI (reference sequence). Trimming removed 11 bases from V and 2 bases from J, with 16 bases in between. This CDR3 spans 14 amino acids. CDR3 sequence reads: CAGADSSTGNTIYF. CDR3 DNA sequence: TGTGCCGGAGCGGACAGTTCTACTGGAAACACCATATATTTT.

The chain joins TRBV5-6 to TRBJ2-7; maybe TRBD1 (6 bases). CDR3 length: 13 residues. The germline gives CDR1 SGHDT, CDR2 YYEEEE. Trimming stripped 0 bases from V and 5 bases from J, with 9 bases between. CDR3 loop: CASSLATGNEQYV. The CDR3 DNA follows: TGTGCCAGCAGCTTGGCGACAGGCAACGAGCAGTACGTC.